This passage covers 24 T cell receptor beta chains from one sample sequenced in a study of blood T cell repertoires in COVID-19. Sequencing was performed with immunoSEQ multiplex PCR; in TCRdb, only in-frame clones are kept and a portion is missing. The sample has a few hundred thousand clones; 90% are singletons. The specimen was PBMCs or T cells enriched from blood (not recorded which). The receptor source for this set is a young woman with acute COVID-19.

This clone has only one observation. For the CDR3, the DNA is TGCGCCAGCAAGCGGGAGTCAAGCACAGATACGCAGTATTTT. Amino acids: CASKRESSTDTQYF. V and J are TRBV5-1 and TRBJ2-3; 8 nucleotides align to TRBD2. The germline V gene encodes CDR1 SGHRS and CDR2 YFSETQ. Trimming cost V 6 bases and J 0 bases; bases outside gene matches: 3. The CDR3 has 14 residues.

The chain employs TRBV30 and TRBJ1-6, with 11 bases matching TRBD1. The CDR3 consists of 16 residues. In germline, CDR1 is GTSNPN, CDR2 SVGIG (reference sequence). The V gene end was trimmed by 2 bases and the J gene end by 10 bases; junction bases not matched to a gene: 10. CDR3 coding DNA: TGTGCCTGGAGTAGGAAAGGACAGGGGGCTCAATCACCCCTCCACTTT. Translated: CAWSRKGQGAQSPLHF.

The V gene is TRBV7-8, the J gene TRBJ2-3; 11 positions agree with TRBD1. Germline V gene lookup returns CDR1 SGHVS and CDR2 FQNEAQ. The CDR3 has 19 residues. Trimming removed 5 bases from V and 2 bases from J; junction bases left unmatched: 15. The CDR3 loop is CASSQSGSGQGALTDTQYF. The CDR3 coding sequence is TGTGCCAGCAGCCAGAGCGGTAGCGGACAGGGGGCCCTCACAGATACGCAGTATTTT.

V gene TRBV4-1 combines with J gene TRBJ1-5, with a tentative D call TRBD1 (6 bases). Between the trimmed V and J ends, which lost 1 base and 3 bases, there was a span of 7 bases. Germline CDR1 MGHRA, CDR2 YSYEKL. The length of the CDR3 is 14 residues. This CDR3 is CASSQGQANQPQHF. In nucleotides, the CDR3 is TGCGCCAGCAGCCAAGGACAGGCCAATCAGCCCCAGCATTTT.

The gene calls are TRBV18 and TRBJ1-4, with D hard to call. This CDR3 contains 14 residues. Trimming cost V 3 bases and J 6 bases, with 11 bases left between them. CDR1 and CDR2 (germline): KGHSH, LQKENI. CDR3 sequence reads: CASSPITGDEKLFF. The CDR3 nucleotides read TGTGCCAGCTCACCCATAACTGGAGATGAAAAACTGTTTTTT.

The CDR3 spells CASSLTRDRVRYTEAFF. CDR3 bases: TGTGCCAGTAGCCTCACCCGGGACAGGGTTCGGTACACTGAAGCTTTCTTT. The chain is built from TRBV28 and TRBJ1-1; 9 bases match TRBD1. Germline-derived CDR1 and CDR2 are MDHEN and SYDVKM. The CDR3 totals 17 residues. The V segment lost 9 bases and the J segment 3 bases; nucleotides outside the gene matches: 17. Complete variable domain (other parts from reference TRBV28 and TRBJ1-1): DVKVTQSSRYLVKRTGEKVFLECVQDMDHENMFWYRQDPGLGLRLIYFSYDVKMKEKGDIPEGYSVSREKKERFSLILESASTNQTSMYLCASSLTRDRVRYTEAFFGQGTRLTVV.

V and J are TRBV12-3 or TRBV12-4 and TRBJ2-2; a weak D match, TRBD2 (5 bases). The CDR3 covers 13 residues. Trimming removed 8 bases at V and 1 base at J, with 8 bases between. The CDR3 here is CASRRGNTGELFF. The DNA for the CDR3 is TGTGCCAGCCGTCGGGGGAACACCGGGGAGCTGTTTTTT.

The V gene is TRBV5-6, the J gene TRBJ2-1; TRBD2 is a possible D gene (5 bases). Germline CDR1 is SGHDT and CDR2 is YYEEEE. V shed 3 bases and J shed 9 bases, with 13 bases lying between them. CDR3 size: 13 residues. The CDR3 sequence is CASSWRRSGEQFF. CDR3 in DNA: TGTGCCAGCAGCTGGCGGAGGTCGGGTGAGCAGTTCTTC. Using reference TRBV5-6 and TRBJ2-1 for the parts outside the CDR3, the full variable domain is DAGVTQSPTHLIKTRGQQVTLRCSPKSGHDTVSWYQQALGQGPQFIFQYYEEEERQRGNFPDRFSGHQFPNYSSELNVNALLLGDSALYLCASSWRRSGEQFFGPGTRLTVL.

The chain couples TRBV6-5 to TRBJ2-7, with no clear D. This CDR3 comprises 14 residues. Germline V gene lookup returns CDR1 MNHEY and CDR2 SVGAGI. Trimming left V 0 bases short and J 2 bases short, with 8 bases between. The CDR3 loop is CASSYSSEAYEQYF. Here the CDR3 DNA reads TGTGCCAGCAGTTACTCGAGTGAGGCCTACGAGCAGTACTTC.

CDR3 nucleotides: TGTGCCAGCAGCGGGACAGAATCTTTGAACACTGAAGCTTTCTTT. It is translated as CASSGTESLNTEAFF. The gene calls are TRBV12-1 and TRBJ1-1; no DNA check was done on the table's D call, TRBD1. TRBV12-1 is a pseudogene segment. The CDR3 consists of 15 residues.

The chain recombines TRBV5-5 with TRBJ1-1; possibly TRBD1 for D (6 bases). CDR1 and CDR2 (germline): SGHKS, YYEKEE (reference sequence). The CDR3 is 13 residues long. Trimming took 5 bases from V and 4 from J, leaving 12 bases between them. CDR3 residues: CASRRTEATEAFF. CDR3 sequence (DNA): TGTGCCAGCAGGAGGACAGAAGCCACTGAAGCTTTCTTT.

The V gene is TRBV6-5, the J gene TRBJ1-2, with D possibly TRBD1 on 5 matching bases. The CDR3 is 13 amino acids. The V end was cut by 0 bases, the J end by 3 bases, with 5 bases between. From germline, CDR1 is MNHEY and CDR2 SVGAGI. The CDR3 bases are TGTGCCAGCAGTTACTCGACAGACTATGGCTACACCTTC. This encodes CASSYSTDYGYTF.

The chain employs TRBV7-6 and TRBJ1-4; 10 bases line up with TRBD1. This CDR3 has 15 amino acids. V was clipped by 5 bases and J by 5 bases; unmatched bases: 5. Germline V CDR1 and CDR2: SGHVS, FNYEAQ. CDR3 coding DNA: TGTGCCAGCAGCCAACCGGGACAGGGGAATGAAAAACTGTTTTTT. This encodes CASSQPGQGNEKLFF.

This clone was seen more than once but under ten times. The CDR3 DNA follows: TGTGCCAGCAGCCCCACGAGCGGGAGCCCAGATACGCAGTATTTT. It is translated as CASSPTSGSPDTQYF. The gene calls are TRBV6-4 and TRBJ2-3; 8 bases are a match to TRBD2. V lost 6 bases to trimming and J lost 4 bases; unmatched junction nucleotides: 9. Germline loops: CDR1 MRHNA, CDR2 SNTAGT. The CDR3 extends over 15 amino acids.

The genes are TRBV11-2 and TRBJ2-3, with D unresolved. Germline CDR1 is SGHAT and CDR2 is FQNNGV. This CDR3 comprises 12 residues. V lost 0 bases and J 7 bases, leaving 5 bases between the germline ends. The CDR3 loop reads CASSLDRYTQYF. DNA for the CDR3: TGTGCCAGCAGCTTAGATCGGTATACGCAGTATTTT.

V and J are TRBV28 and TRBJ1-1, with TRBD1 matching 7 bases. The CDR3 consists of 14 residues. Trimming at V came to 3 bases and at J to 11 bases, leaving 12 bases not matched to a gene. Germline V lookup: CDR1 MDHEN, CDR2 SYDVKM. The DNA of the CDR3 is TGTGCCAGCAGTTTTGGTAGGGGGCTTGTCGGGGCTTTCTTT. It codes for CASSFGRGLVGAFF.

The CDR3 DNA is TGTGCCAGCAGCAAAGCGGGTAGCGGGAGGGACCTAGTATGGGAGCAGTACTTC. As protein: CASSKAGSGRDLVWEQYF. The chain employs TRBV21-1 and TRBJ2-7; the D call of TRBD2 is as the table states it, not checked on the DNA. TRBV21-1 corresponds to a pseudogene. This CDR3 is 18 amino acids long.

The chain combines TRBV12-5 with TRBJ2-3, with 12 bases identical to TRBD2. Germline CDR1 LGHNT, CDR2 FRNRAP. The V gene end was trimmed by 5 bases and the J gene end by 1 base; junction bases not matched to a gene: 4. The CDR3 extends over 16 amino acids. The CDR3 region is CASGNRLAGGTDTQYF. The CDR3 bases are TGTGCTAGTGGTAACAGACTAGCGGGAGGCACAGATACGCAGTATTTT.

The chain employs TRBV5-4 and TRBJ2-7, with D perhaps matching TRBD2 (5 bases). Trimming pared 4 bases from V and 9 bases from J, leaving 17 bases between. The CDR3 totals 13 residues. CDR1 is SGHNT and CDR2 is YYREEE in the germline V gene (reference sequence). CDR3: CASSGEERIRQYF. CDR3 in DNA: TGTGCCAGCAGCGGTGAGGAGCGGATACGGCAGTACTTC.

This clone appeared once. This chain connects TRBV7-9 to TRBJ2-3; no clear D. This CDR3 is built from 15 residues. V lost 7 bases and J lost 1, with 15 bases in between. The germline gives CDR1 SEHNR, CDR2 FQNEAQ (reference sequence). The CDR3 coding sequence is TGTGCCAGCACCGAGGCCCGCGGTCGCACAGATACGCAGTATTTT. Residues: CASTEARGRTDTQYF.

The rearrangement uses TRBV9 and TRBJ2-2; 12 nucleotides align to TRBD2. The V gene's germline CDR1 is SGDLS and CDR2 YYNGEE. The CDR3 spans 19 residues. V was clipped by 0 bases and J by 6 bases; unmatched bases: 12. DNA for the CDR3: TGTGCCAGCAGCGTAGTCGGGACAGACCCTAGCGGGAGGGCCGGGGAGCTGTTTTTT. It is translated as CASSVVGTDPSGRAGELFF.

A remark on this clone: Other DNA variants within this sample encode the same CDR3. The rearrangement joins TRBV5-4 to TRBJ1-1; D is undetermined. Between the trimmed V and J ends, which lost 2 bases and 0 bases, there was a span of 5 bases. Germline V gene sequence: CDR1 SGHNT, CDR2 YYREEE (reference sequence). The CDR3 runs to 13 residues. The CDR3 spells CASSLDMNTEAFF. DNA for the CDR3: TGTGCCAGCAGCTTAGACATGAACACTGAAGCTTTCTTT.

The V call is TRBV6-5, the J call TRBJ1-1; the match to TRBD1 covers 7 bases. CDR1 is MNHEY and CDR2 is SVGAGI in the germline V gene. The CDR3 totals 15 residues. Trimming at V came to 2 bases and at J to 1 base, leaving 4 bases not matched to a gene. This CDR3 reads CASSYLGTENTEAFF. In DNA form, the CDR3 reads TGTGCCAGCAGTTACCTAGGGACAGAGAACACTGAAGCTTTCTTT.

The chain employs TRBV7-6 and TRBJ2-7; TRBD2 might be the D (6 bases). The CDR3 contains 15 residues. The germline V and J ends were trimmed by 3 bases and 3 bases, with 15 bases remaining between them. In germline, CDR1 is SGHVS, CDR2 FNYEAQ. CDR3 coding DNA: TGTGCCAGCAGCTTGCGGCGGGGACCCCTCTACGAGCAGTACTTC. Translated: CASSLRRGPLYEQYF.